The entry below describes one T cell receptor beta chain. This specimen comes from a study of blood T cell repertoires in COVID-19. About the research overall: Acute-phase and convalescent COVID-19 samples originated in the United States, Italy and Spain. PBMCs, B-cell-depleted T cells, or T cells were the source of the cDNA or gDNA that made up the material.

As handled by the study authors: Nucleated cell counts were estimated from reference gene primer amplification. TCRdb's copy holds only in-frame clones and misses some; the assay was immunoSEQ multiplex PCR. For V, J and clone size, that table is used; D and trimming come from the DNA. The data show some 120,000 clones, more than 70% seen once. Per the germline V gene, CDR1 is SGHRS and CDR2 is YFSETQ. The length of the CDR3 is 14 residues. Trimming took off 0 bases at V and 1 base at J, with 7 bases between the two ends. The clonotype was recovered from a woman aged 80 or older with acute or convalescent COVID-19. The chain is built from TRBV5-1 and TRBJ1-1; no definite D call. Sample: peripheral blood. The CDR3 DNA reads as TGCGCCAGCAGCTTGGGGTTCGGGAACACTGAAGCTTTCTTT. The encoded protein is CASSLGFGNTEAFF.